This T cell receptor (beta chain) was sequenced during a study of CD8 T cells in ankylosing spondylitis. Study observations and caveats: Past research had described some motif variants in reactive arthritis synovial fluid and blood. A motif of seven or eight highly homologous TCR beta variants was seen as apparently characteristic of ankylosing spondylitis blood. Disease-linked clones reportedly concentrated significantly in matched ankylosing spondylitis synovial fluid. The authors found the disease-linked clones to be CD8+ and relatively rare in peripheral blood.

This CDR3 region has 14 residues. CDR1 is DFQATT and CDR2 is SNEGSKA in the germline V gene (reference sequence). V dropped 5 bases and J dropped 4 bases, with 15 bases sitting between them. From the 5' RACE reads, TCRdb called clonotypes with MiXCR, one entry per CDR3 protein. Among over 150,000 distinct CDR3 sequences listed, 9.5% to 15% were seen once. Notes on this clonotype: As yet, its antigen is unknown.

The origin of this receptor is a male donor with ankylosing spondylitis or in good health (not recorded which). This rearrangement joins TRBV20-1 to TRBJ2-1, with unresolved D. Sequences were obtained from blood, either unsorted or a sorted T cell fraction (not recorded which). CDR3 in amino acids: CSASRANLYNEQFF. CDR3 DNA: TGCAGTGCTTCCCGGGCCAATCTATACAATGAGCAGTTCTTC.